What follows are 4 T cell receptor beta chains derived from one specimen sequenced in a study of T cell responses to AZD1222 COVID-19 vaccine. Produced via immunoSEQ multiplex PCR; TCRdb's table is partial and in-frame only. The sample lists about 260,000 clones, approximately 95% occurring once. The sequences come from peripheral blood, collected on day 0 of AZD1222 vaccination. These receptors all come from an adult in good health.

This clone has a single count. This chain connects TRBV10-3 to TRBJ2-7; 8 positions agree with TRBD2. V gave up 10 bases and J gave up 5 bases; unmatched junction bases: 10. The CDR3 totals 13 residues. Germline CDR1 reads ENHRY; CDR2 reads SYGVKD. The CDR3 region has the DNA TGTGCCACATGGGAGCGGGAGAACAACGAGCAGTACTTC. Translated: CATWERENNEQYF.

V usage is TRBV20-1 and J usage is TRBJ1-4; tentatively, D is TRBD1 (5 bases). The V end was cut by 0 bases, the J end by 12 bases, with 8 bases between. The CDR3 spans 11 residues. Per germline, CDR1 DFQATT and CDR2 SNEGSKA (reference sequence). In DNA form, the CDR3 reads TGCAGTGCTAGAGATCGGGGGGAACTGTTTTTT. Translated: CSARDRGELFF.

A single count supports this clone. V is TRBV5-1 and J is TRBJ1-1; a weak D match, TRBD1 (6 bases). The CDR3 totals 13 residues. CDR1 SGHRS and CDR2 YFSETQ come from the germline V gene. The V and J ends lost 1 base and 3 bases respectively, with 7 bases between them. CDR3 residues: CASSLNRDTEAFF. The CDR3 coding sequence is TGCGCCAGCAGCTTGAACAGGGACACTGAAGCTTTCTTT.

The chain employs TRBV9 and TRBJ1-6; D might be TRBD1 (5 bases). The CDR3 has 15 residues. The ends were cut back, 4 bases at V and 6 bases at J, with 14 bases in the middle. The germline V gene has CDR1 SGDLS and CDR2 YYNGEE. Here the CDR3 reads CASSMTGTGNSPLHF. DNA of the CDR3: TGTGCCAGCAGCATGACCGGGACGGGTAATTCACCCCTCCACTTT.